The present TCR beta chain was sequenced within a study of CD8 T cells in Susac syndrome. It was with random hexamers that roughly 0.45 to 1 ug RNA was reverse transcribed. Across 54 Vbeta and 13 Jbeta, TCR beta CDR3 was amplified with immunoSEQ multiplex PCR. TCRdb reprocessed the immunoSEQ multiplex PCR reads via MiXCR and lists one record per CDR3 protein. Here the sample spans more than 150,000 distinct CDR3 sequences, over 85% being singletons. Details on this clonotype: The antigen is not known.

Germline V CDR1 and CDR2: DFQATT, SNEGSKA (reference sequence). The V and J ends lost 0 bases and 3 bases, in that order; junction bases with no gene match: 5. The CDR3 has 15 residues. Findings of the study overall: The study recognized that the number of individuals in its TCR sequencing and HLA analysis was relatively small.

This clonotype was sampled from a human donor with multiple sclerosis. The V and J genes are TRBV20-1 and TRBJ2-1; TRBD1 matches at 7 bases. Sequenced material: CD8+ T cells from PBMCs. In DNA, the CDR3 is TGCAGTGCTAGAGATCGGCAGGGGGACTACAATGAGCAGTTCTTC. Its protein product is CSARDRQGDYNEQFF.